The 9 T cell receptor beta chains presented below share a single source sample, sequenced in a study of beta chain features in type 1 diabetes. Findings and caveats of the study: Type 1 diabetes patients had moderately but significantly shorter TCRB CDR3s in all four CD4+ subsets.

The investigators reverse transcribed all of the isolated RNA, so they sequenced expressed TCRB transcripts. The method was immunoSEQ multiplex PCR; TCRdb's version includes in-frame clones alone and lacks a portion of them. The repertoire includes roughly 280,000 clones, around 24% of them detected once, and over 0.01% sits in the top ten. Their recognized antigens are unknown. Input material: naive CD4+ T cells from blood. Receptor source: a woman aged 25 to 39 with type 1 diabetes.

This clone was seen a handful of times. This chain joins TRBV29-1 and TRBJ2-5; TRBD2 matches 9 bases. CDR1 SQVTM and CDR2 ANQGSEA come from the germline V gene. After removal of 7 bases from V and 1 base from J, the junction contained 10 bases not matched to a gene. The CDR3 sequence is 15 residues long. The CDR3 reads CSATSRTSAQETQYF. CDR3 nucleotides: TGCAGCGCTACCTCGAGGACTAGCGCCCAAGAGACCCAGTACTTC. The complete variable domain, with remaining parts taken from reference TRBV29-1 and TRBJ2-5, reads SAVISQKPSRDICQRGTSLTIQCQVDSQVTMMFWYRQQPGQSLTLIATANQGSEATYESGFVIDKFPISRPNLTFSTLTVSNMSPEDSSIYLCSATSRTSAQETQYFGPGTRLLVL.

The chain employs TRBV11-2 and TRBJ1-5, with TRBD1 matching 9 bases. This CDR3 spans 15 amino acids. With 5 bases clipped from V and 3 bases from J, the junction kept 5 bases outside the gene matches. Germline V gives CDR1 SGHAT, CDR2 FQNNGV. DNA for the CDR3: TGTGCCAGCAGCAAGACAGGGGGACTCAATCAGCCCCAGCATTTT. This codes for CASSKTGGLNQPQHF. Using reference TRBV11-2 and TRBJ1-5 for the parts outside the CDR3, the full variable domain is EAGVAQSPRYKIIEKRQSVAFWCNPISGHATLYWYQQILGQGPKLLIQFQNNGVVDDSQLPKDRFSAERLKGVDSTLKIQPAKLEDSAVYLCASSKTGGLNQPQHFGDGTRLSIL.

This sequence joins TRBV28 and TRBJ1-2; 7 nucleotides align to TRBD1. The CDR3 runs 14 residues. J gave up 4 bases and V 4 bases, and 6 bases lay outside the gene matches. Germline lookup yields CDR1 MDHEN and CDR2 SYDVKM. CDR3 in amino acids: CASSSGQATYGYTF. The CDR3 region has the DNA TGTGCCAGCAGTTCCGGACAGGCGACCTATGGCTACACCTTC.

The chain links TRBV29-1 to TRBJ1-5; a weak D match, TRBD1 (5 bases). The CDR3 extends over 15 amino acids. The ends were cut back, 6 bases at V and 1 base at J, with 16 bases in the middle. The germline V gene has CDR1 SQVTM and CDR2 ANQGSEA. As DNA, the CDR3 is TGCAGCGTGAGGTCAGGGCAGGGAAGCAATCAGCCCCAGCATTTT. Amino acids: CSVRSGQGSNQPQHF.

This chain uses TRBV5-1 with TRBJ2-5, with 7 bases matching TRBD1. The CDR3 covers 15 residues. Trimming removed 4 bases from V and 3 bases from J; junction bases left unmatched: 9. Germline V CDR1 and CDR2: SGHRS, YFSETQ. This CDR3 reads CASSIRDSQEETQYF. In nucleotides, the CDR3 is TGCGCCAGCAGCATTCGGGACAGCCAGGAAGAGACCCAGTACTTC.

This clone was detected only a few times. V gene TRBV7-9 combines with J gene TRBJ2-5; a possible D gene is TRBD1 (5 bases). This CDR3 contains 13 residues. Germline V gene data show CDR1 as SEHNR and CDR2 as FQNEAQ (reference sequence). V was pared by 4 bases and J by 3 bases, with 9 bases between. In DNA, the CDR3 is TGTGCCAGCAGCTCGACGGACAAAGAGACCCAGTACTTC. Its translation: CASSSTDKETQYF. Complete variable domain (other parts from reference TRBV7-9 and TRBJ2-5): DTGVSQNPRHKITKRGQNVTFRCDPISEHNRLYWYRQTLGQGPEFLTYFQNEAQLEKSRLLSDRFSAERPKGSFSTLEIQRTEQGDSAMYLCASSSTDKETQYFGPGTRLLVL.

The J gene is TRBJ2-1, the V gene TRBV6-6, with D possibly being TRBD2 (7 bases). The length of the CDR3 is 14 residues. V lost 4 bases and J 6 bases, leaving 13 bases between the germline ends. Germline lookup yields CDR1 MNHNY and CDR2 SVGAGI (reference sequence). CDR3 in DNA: TGTGCCAGCAGTTCAGGAGGGGGGGGCAATGAGCAGTTCTTC. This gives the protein CASSSGGGGNEQFF.

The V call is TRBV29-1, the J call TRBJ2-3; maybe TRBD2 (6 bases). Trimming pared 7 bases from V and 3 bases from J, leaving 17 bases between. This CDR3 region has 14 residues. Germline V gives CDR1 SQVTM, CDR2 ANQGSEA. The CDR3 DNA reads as TGCAGCGAGATGGGGGGATTTGGGACAGATACGCAGTATTTT. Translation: CSEMGGFGTDTQYF.

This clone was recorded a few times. The CDR3 loop is CASKGDGGTDQPQHF. The CDR3 region has the DNA TGTGCCAGCAAAGGGGACGGGGGAACGGATCAGCCCCAGCATTTT. The chain links TRBV5-4 to TRBJ1-5, with a possible D match to TRBD1 (5 bases). In germline, CDR1 is SGHNT, CDR2 YYREEE (reference sequence). This CDR3 contains 15 residues. V lost 6 bases, J lost 5 bases, and 18 bases lay in between.